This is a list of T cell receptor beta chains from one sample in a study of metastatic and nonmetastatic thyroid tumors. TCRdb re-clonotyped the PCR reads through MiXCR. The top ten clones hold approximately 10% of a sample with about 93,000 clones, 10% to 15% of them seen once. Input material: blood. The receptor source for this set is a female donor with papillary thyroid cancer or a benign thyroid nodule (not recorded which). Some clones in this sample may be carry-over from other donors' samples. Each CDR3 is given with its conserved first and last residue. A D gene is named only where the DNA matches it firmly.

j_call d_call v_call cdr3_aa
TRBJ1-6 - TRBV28 CASSFTSSYNSPLHF
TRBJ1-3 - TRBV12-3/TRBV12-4 CASSLVGTLSGNTIYF
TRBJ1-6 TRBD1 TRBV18 CASSQGTGSSNSPLHF
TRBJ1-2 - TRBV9 CASSAPPGYGYTF
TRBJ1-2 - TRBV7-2 CASSSGLDYGYTF
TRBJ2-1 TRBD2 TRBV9 CASSVATGTSGNYNEQFF
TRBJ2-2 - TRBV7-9 CASSPWTNTGELFF
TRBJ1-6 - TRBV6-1 CASSDRGENSPLHF
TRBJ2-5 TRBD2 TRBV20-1 CSASLTSASPRGTQYF
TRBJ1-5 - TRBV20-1 CSARGGTRDQPQHF
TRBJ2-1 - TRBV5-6 CASSLRVNNEQFF
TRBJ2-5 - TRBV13 CASSPTRILYQETQYF
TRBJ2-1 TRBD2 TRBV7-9 CASSFSGRGDNEQFF
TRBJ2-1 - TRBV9 CASSDGLNEQFF
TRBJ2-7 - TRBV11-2 CASSLAANYEQYF
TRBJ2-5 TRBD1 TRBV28 CASSSGTGGRETQYF
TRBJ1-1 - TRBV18 CASSPLGAGAEAFF
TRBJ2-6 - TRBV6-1 CASIGGRANVLTF
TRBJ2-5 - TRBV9 CASSVGAGWRGFQETQYF
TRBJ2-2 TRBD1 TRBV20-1 CSAITGVTGELFF
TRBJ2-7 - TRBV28 CASSQGLSSYEQYF
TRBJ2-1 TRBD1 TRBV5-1 CASSRDSSSYNEQFF
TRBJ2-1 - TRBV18 CASSGSGNEQFF
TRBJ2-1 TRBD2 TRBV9 CASSVADSGLYNEQFF
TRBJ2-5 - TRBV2 CASSEWGQETQYF
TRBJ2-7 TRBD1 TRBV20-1 CSAKGTGGYEQYF
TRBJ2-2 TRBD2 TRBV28 CASSLFPGSGTSGRNTGELFF
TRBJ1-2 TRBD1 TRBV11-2 CASSSTGGYGYTF
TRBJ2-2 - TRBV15 CATSRGGPGELFF
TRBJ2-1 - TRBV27 CASSLIGTSSSYNEQFF
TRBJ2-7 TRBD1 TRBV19 CASSVYHSGTGGYEQYF
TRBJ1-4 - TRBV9 CASSVGTLTNEKLFF
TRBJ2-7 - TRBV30 CAWSQGSYEQYF
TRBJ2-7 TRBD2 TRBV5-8 CAISLGAGFFEQYF
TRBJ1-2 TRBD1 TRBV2 CASSGPTGDNYGYTF
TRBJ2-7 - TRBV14 CASSQNMEQYF
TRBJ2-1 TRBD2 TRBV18 CASSPPRASGRDEQFF
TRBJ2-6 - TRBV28 CASSLVAEGSSGANVLTF
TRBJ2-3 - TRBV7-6 CASSERTLAASTDTQYF
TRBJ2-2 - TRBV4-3 CASSRGRQNTGELFF
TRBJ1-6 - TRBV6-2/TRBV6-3 CASSYSGNSPLHF